These T cell receptor beta chains were read from a single sample in a study of T cells in Graves' hyperthyroidism and ophthalmopathy. One entry per CDR3 protein results from TCRdb running MiXCR on the multiplex PCR reads. The sample consists of 400,000 or so distinct CDR3 sequences, roughly 15% of them appearing once. The sample taken for sequencing was blood. These receptors all stem from a woman aged 60 to 75 with Graves' ophthalmopathy. Both conserved end residues are part of each CDR3. A D gene is named only where the DNA matches it firmly. Size is stated for part of the rows, as once, few or many counts, or as a class when the clone is expanded.

j_call d_call v_call clone_size cdr3_nt cdr3_aa
TRBJ1-5 - TRBV20-1 - TGCAGTGCTAGTGTGATAGGGGAGCAAGATCAGCCCCAGCATTTT CSASVIGEQDQPQHF
TRBJ2-5 TRBD1 TRBV20-1 few TGCAGTGCGCGACAGGGGCCGCGGGCTAAAGAGACCCAGTACTTC CSARQGPRAKETQYF
TRBJ2-5 TRBD2 TRBV7-8 few TGTGCCAGCAGCTTAGGGTGGCTAGCGGGGTCACAAGAGACCCAGTACTTC CASSLGWLAGSQETQYF
TRBJ2-3 - TRBV10-1 few TGCGCCAGCAGTGGCCCTTGGGGGGGCCGCACAGATACGCAGTATTTT CASSGPWGGRTDTQYF
TRBJ2-1 - TRBV28 many TGTGCCAGCAGTTTGGCTGGGAGTAGGGTAAATGAGCAGTTCTTC CASSLAGSRVNEQFF
TRBJ2-3 TRBD2 TRBV5-1 few TGCGCCAGCAGCCCCGGGGGGGGCCAAGGGACGCAGTATTTT CASSPGGGQGTQYF
TRBJ2-1 - TRBV5-1 - TGCGCCAGCAGCCCTACAACGGACTCTTACAATGAGCAGTTCTTC CASSPTTDSYNEQFF
TRBJ2-7 TRBD1 TRBV20-1 many TGCAGTGCTAGTTACTCACAGGGGGCCCACGAGCAGTACTTC CSASYSQGAHEQYF
TRBJ2-3 - TRBV7-9 few TGTGCCAGCAGCCATGCTAGCAGCACAGATACGCAGTATTTT CASSHASSTDTQYF
TRBJ2-3 TRBD2 TRBV30 many TGTGCCTGGAGACCCCCCCTGCCGGGACTAGCGGGAGAGAAAGATACGCAGTATTTT CAWRPPLPGLAGEKDTQYF
TRBJ2-2 - TRBV5-8 - TGTGCCAGCAGCGAAAAGGGGGGGCAGGGGAACACCGGGGAGCTGTTTTTT CASSEKGGQGNTGELFF
TRBJ2-7 TRBD1 TRBV27 many TGTGCCAGCAGTTTTTTACAGGGGGCGCGGCCCTACGAGCAGTACTTC CASSFLQGARPYEQYF
TRBJ2-7 TRBD2 TRBV3-1 - TGTGCCAGCAGCCAAGAGTTACCGGGACTAGCGGGCAACGAGCAGTACTTC CASSQELPGLAGNEQYF
TRBJ1-1 - TRBV2 - TGTGCCAGCAGGAACAGGGTCGGGGGTAACACTGAAGCTTTCTTT CASRNRVGGNTEAFF
TRBJ2-4 TRBD1 TRBV28 many TGTGCCAGCAGAGGACAGGAACTAGCCAAAAACATTCAGTACTTC CASRGQELAKNIQYF
TRBJ2-7 - TRBV2 many TGTGCCAGCAGTGACCAAGGGGATACCCGGCAGTACTTC CASSDQGDTRQYF
TRBJ2-7 - TRBV6-1 - TGTGCCAGCGGGCCCCCTGGGGTGAGACTTTACGAGCAGTACTTC CASGPPGVRLYEQYF
TRBJ2-7 TRBD1 TRBV2 many TGTGCCAGCAGCGGACAGGGGGTAGGGGAGCAGTACTTC CASSGQGVGEQYF
TRBJ2-2 - TRBV6-1 few TGTGCCAGCAGCGCTTATCGCACCGGGGAGCTGTTTTTT CASSAYRTGELFF
TRBJ2-1 - TRBV7-2 many TGTGCCAGCAGCCCGGAAGGGGGGGCAAGCAATGAGCAGTTCTTC CASSPEGGASNEQFF
TRBJ1-4 - TRBV7-9 - TGTGCCAGCAGGCGAGGGGAAGGTGAAAAACTGTTTTTT CASRRGEGEKLFF